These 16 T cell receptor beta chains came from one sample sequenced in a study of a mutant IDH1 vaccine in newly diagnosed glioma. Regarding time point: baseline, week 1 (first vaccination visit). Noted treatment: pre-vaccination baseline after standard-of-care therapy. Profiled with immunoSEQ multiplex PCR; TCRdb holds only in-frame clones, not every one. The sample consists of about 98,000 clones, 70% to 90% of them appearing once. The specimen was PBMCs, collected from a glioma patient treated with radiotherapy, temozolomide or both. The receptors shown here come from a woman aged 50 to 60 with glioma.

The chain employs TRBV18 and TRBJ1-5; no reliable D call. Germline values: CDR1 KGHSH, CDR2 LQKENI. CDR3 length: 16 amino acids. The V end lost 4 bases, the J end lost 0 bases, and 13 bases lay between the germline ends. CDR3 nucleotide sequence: TGTGCCAGCTCACACTTAAGCCGGGATAGCAATCAGCCCCAGCATTTT. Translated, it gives CASSHLSRDSNQPQHF.

CDR3: CASSQVSGATYNSPLHF. CDR3 DNA: TGTGCCAGCAGCCAAGTTTCAGGGGCAACTTATAATTCACCCCTCCACTTT. The chain links TRBV14 to TRBJ1-6; possible D gene TRBD1, 6 bases. The CDR3 is 17 residues long. The germline V and J ends were trimmed by 1 base and 4 bases, with 14 bases remaining between them. Germline V lookup: CDR1 SGHDN, CDR2 FVKESK.

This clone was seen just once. DNA of the CDR3: TGTGCCACCCGAACTAGTCCTTCCAACGAGCAGTACTTC. This gives the protein CATRTSPSNEQYF. The chain uses TRBV15 and TRBJ2-7; possibly TRBD2 for D (5 bases). CDR3 length equals 13 residues. In germline, CDR1 is LNHNV, CDR2 YYDKDF (reference sequence). V lost 8 bases and J 5 bases, leaving 16 bases between the germline ends.

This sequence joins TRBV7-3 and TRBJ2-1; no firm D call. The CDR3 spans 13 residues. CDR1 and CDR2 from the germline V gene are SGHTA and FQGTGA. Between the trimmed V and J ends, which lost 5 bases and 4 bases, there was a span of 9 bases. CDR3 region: CASSPTDYNEQFF. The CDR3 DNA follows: TGTGCCAGCAGCCCAACAGATTACAATGAGCAGTTCTTC.

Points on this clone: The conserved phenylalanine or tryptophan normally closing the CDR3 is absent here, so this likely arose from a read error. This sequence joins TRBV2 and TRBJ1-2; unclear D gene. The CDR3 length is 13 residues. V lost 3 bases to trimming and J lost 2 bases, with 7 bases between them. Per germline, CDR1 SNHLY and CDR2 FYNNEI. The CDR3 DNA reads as TGTGCCAGCAGTGAGTTGGGGAACTATGGCTACACCTCC. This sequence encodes CASSELGNYGYTS.

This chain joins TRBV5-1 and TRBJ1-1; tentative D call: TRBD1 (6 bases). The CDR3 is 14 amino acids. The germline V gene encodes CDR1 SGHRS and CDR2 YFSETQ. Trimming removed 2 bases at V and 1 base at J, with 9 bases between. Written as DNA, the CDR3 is TGCGCCAGCAGCTTCGGACAGAAGAACACTGAAGCTTTCTTT. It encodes CASSFGQKNTEAFF. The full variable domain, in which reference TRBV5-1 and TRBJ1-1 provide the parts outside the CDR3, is KAGVTQTPRYLIKTRGQQVTLSCSPISGHRSVSWYQQTPGQGLQFLFEYFSETQRNKGNFPGRFSGRQFSNSRSEMNVSTLELGDSALYLCASSFGQKNTEAFFGQGTRLTVV.

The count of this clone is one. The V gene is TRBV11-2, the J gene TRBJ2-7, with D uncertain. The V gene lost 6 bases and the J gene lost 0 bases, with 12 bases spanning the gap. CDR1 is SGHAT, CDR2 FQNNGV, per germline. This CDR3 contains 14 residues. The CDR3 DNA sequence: TGTGCCAGCAGTCCCGCTCCGAGCTCCTACGAGCAGTACTTC. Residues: CASSPAPSSYEQYF.

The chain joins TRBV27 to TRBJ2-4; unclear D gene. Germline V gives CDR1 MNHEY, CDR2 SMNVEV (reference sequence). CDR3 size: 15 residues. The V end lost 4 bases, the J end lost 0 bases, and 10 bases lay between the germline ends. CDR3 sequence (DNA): TGTGCCAGCAGTTCGATCCGACTAGCCAAAAACATTCAGTACTTC. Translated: CASSSIRLAKNIQYF.

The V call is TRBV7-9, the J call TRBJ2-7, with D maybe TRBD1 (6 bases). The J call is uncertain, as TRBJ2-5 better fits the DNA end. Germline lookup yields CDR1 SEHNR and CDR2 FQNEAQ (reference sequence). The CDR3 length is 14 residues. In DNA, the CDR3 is TGTGCCAGCAGCGCCCGACAGGAGCAAGAGACCCAGTACTTC. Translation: CASSARQEQETQYF.

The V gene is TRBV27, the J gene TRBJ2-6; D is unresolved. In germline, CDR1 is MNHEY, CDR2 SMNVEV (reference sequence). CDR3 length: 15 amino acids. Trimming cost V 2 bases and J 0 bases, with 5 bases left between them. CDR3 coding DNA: TGTGCCAGCAGTTTACAGTACTCTGGGGCCAACGTCCTGACTTTC. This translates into CASSLQYSGANVLTF.

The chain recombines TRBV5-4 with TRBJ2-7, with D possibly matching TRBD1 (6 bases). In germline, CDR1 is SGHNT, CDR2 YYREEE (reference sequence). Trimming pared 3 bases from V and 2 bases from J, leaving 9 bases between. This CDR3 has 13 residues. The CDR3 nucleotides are TGTGCCAGCAGCTCCGACAGGACCTACGAGCAGTACTTC. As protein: CASSSDRTYEQYF.

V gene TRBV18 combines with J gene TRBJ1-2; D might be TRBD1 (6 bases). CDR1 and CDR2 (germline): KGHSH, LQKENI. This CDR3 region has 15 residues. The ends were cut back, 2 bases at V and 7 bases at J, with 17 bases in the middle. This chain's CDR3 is CASSPTPGEQGGYTF. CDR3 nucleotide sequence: TGTGCCAGCTCACCAACCCCAGGGGAACAGGGTGGCTACACCTTC.

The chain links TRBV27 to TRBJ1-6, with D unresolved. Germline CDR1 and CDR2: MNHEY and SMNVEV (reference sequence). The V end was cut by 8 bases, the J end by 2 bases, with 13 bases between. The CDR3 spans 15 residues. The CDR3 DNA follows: TGTGCCAGCCTCCCTCGGCAGACCTATAATTCACCCCTCCACTTT. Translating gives CASLPRQTYNSPLHF.

The chain's CDR3 is CASSPQAPRASLHTTNEKLFF. Written as DNA, the CDR3 is TGTGCCAGCTCACCACAGGCCCCCAGGGCATCCCTACATACAACTAATGAAAAACTGTTTTTT. The chain recombines TRBV18 with TRBJ1-4; D may be TRBD1 (5 bases). The V gene lost 1 base and the J gene lost 0 bases, with 24 bases spanning the gap. The CDR3 covers 21 residues. Per the germline V gene, CDR1 is KGHSH and CDR2 is LQKENI.

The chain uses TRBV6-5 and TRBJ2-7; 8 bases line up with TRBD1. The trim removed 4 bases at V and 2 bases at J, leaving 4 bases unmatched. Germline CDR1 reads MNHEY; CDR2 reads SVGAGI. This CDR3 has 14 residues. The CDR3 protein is CASSWGQAAYEQYF. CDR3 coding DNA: TGTGCCAGCAGTTGGGGACAGGCCGCCTACGAGCAGTACTTC.

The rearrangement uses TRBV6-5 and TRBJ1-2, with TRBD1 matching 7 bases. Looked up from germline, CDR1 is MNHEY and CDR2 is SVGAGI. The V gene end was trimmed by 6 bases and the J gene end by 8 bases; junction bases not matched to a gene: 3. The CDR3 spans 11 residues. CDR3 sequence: CASSPGGGYTF. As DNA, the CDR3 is TGTGCCAGCAGCCCAGGGGGGGGCTACACCTTC.